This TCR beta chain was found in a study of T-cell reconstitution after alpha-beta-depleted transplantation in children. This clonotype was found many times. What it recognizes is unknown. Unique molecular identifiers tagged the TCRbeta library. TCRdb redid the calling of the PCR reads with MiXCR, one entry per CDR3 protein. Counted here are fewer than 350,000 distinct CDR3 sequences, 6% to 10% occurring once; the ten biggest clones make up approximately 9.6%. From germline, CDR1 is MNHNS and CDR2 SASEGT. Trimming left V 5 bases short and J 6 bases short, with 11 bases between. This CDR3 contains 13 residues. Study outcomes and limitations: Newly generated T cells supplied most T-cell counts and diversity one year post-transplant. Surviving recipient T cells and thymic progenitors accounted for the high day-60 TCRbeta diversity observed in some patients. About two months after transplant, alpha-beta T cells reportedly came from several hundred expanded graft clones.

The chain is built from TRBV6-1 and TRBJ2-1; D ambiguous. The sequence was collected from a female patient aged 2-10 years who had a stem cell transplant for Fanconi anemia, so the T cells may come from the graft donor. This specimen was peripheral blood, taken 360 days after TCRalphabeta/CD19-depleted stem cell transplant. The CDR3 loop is CASSSVGVNEQFF. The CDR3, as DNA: TGTGCCAGCAGTAGTGTAGGTGTCAATGAGCAGTTCTTC.